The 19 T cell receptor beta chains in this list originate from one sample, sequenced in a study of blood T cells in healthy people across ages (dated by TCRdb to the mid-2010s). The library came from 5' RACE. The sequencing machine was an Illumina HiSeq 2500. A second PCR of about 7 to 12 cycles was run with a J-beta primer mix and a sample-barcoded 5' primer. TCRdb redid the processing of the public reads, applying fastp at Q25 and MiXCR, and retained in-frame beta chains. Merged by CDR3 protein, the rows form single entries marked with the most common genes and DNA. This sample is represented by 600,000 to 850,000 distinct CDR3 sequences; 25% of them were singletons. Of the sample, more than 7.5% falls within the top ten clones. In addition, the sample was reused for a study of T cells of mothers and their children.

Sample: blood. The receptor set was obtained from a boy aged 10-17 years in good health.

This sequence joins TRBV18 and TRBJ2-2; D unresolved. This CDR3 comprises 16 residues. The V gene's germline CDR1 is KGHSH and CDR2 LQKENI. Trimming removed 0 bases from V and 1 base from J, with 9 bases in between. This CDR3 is CASSPPFPGNTGELFF. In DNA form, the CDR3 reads TGTGCCAGCTCACCACCTTTTCCTGGGAACACCGGGGAGCTGTTTTTT.

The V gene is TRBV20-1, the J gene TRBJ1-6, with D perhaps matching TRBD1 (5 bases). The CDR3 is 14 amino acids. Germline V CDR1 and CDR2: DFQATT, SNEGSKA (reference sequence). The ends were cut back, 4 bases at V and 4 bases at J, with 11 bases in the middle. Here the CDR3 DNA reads TGCAGTGCTACACGGGGGGGGTATAATTCACCCCTCCACTTT. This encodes CSATRGGYNSPLHF.

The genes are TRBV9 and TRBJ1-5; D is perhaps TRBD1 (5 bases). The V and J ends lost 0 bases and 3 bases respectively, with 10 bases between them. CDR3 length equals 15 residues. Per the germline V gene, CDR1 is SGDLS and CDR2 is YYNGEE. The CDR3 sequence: CASSVDGHPNQPQHF. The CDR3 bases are TGTGCCAGCAGCGTAGACGGACACCCCAATCAGCCCCAGCATTTT.

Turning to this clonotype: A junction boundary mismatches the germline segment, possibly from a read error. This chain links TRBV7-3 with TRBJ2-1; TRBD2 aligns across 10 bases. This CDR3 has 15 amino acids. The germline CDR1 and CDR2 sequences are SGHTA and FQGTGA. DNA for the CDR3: TGTTCCAGCAGCTTATCTAGCGGGAGCAACAATGAGCAGTCCTTC. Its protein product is CSSSLSSGSNNEQSF. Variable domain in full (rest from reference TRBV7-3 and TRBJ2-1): GAGVSQTPSNKVTEKGKYVELRCDPISGHTALYWYRQSLGQGPEFLIYFQGTGAADDSGLPNDRFFAVRPEGSVSTLKIQRTERGDSAVYLCSSSLSSGSNNEQSFGPGTRLTVL.

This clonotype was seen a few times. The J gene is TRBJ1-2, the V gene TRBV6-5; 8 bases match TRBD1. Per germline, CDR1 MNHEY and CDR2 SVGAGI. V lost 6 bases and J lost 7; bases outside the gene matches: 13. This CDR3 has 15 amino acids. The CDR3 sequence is CASRRSTGQGGGYTF. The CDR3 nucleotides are TGTGCCAGCAGGCGGTCCACTGGACAGGGCGGTGGCTACACCTTC.

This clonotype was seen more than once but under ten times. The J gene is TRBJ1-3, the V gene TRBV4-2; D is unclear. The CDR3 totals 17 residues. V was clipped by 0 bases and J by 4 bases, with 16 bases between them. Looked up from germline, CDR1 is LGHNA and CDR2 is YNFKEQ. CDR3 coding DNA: TGTGCCAGCAGCCAAGATAACCCCGGACGATCCGGAAACACCATATATTTT. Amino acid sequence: CASSQDNPGRSGNTIYF.

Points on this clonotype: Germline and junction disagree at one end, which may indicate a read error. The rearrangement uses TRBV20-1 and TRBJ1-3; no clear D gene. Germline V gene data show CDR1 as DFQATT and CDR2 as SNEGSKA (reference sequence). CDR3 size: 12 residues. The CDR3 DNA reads TGCAGTGAGGCCCACTCTGGAATCACCATATATTTT. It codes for CSEAHSGITIYF.

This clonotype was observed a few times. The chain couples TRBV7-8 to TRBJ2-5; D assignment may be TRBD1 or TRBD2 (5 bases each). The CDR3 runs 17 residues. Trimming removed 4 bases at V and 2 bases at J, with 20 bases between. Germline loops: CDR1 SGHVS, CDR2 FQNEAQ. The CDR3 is CASSYKHGTGTQETQYF. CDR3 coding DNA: TGTGCCAGCAGCTACAAACACGGGACGGGCACACAAGAGACCCAGTACTTC.

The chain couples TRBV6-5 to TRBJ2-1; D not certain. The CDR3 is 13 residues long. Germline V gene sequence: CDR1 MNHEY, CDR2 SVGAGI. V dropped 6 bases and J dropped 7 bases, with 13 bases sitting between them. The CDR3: CASSPSWVNEQFF. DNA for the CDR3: TGTGCCAGCAGCCCATCATGGGTGAATGAGCAGTTCTTC.

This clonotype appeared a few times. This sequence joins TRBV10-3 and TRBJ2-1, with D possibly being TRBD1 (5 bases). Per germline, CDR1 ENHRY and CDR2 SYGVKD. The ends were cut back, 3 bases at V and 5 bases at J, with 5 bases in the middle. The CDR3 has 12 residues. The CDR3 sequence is CAISDRDNEQFF. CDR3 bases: TGTGCCATCAGTGACAGGGACAATGAGCAGTTCTTC.

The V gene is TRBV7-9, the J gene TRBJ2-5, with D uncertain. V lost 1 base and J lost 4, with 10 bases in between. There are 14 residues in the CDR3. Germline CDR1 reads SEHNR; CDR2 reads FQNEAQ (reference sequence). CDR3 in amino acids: CASSLVPGIETQYF. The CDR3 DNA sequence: TGTGCCAGCAGCTTAGTTCCGGGTATAGAGACCCAGTACTTC.

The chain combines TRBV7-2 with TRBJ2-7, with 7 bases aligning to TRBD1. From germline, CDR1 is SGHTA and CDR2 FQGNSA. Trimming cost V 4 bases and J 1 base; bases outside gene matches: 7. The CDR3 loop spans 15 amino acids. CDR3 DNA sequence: TGTGCCAGCAGCTGGCAGGCGGACAGGTCCTACGAGCAGTACTTC. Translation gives CASSWQADRSYEQYF.

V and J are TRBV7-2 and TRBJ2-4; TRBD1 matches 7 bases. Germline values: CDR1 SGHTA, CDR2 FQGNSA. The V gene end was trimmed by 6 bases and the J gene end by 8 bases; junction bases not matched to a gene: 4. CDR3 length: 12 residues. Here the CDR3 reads CASSSTGDIQYF. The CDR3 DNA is TGTGCCAGCAGTTCCACAGGGGACATTCAGTACTTC.

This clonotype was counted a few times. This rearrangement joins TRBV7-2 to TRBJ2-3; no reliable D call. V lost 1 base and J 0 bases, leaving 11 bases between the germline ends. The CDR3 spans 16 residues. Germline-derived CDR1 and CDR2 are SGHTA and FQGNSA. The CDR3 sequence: CASSLEERLSTDTQYF. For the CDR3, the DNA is TGTGCCAGCAGCTTAGAAGAGAGACTTAGCACAGATACGCAGTATTTT.

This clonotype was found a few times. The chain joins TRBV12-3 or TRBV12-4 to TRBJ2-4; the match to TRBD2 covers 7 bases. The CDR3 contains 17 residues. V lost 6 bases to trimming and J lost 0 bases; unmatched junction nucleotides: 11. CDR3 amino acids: CASSREAWTVAKNIQYF. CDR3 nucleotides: TGTGCCAGCAGCCGGGAGGCCTGGACGGTAGCCAAAAACATTCAGTACTTC.

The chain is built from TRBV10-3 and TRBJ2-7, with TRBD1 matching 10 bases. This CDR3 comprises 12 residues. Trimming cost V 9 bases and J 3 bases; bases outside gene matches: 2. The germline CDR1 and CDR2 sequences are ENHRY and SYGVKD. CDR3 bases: TGTGCCATAGGACAGGGGGACTACGAGCAGTACTTC. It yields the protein CAIGQGDYEQYF.

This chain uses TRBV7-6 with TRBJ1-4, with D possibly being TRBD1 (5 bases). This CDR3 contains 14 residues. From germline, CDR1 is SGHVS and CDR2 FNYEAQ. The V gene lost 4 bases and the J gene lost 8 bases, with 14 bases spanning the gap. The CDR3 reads CASSSGNIREKLFF. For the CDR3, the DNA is TGTGCCAGCAGCTCAGGGAACATAAGGGAAAAACTGTTTTTT. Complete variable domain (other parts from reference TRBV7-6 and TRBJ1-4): GAGVSQSPRYKVTKRGQDVALRCDPISGHVSLYWYRQALGQGPEFLTYFNYEAQQDKSGLPNDRFSAERPEGSISTLTIQRTEQRDSAMYRCASSSGNIREKLFFGSGTQLSVL.

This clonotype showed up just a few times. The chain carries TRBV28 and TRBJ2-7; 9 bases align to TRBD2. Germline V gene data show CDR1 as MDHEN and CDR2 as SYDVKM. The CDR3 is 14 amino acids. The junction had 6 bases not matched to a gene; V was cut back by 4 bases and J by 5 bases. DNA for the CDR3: TGTGCCAGCAGTTGGGCCAGCGGGGGGAACGAGCAGTACTTC. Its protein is CASSWASGGNEQYF.

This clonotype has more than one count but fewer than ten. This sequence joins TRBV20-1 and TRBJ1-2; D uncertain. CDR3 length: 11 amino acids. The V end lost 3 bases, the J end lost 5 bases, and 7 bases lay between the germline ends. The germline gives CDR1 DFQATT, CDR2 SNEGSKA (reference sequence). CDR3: CSARRWYGYTF. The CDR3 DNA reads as TGCAGTGCTAGGCGATGGTATGGCTACACCTTC.